Given below is one TCR beta chain in context. Losses at the gene ends were 5 bases for V and 5 bases for J; bases not matched to a gene: 14. The germline V gene encodes CDR1 SEHNR and CDR2 FQNEAQ (reference sequence). This CDR3 region has 17 residues. The source of the sample is a study of T-cell memory formation after mild COVID-19. Study as a whole: In these data, TCR clusters were largely donor specific.

Constant-segment primers and 5'RACE yielded cDNA libraries for TCR alpha and TCR beta, each carrying sample barcodes and UMIs. MiXCR, applied by TCRdb to the 5' RACE reads, yields one record per CDR3 protein. Of hundreds of thousands of distinct CDR3 sequences in the sample, about 23% were seen once. Sequencing used PBMCs or a T cell subset sorted from them (not recorded which). The sequence was obtained from an adult woman who had mild COVID-19 (a few samples of this study predate the infection). Cell type and time point are not known. V and J are TRBV7-9 and TRBJ2-5, with 10 bases aligning to TRBD2. The CDR3 DNA reads as TGTGCCAGCAGCCCACCACTAGCGGGGATCTTAGGGGAGACCCAGTACTTC. Protein sequence: CASSPPLAGILGETQYF.